This is a list of T cell receptor beta chains from one sample in a study of cytomegalovirus exposure and HLA in healthy donors. Generated by immunoSEQ multiplex PCR, the TCRdb table keeps only in-frame clones and is missing some. The table includes 150,000 or so clones, over 60% detected once. The sample consisted of PBMCs. The receptors were gathered from a woman aged 40 to 50 in good health and CMV-seronegative. Both conserved end residues are part of each CDR3. A D gene is named only where the DNA matches it firmly. Where a row states a size, it is once, few, many or the class of an expanded clone; other rows omit it.

j_gene	d_gene	v_gene	abundance	CDR3aa	CDR3nt
TRBJ2-7	.	TRBV7-6	.	CASSLALGASSYEQYF	TGTGCCAGCAGCTTAGCGCTGGGGGCAAGCTCCTACGAGCAGTACTTC
TRBJ1-1	.	TRBV27	few	CASANGGRNTEAFF	TGTGCCAGCGCTAATGGGGGGAGGAACACTGAAGCTTTCTTT
TRBJ2-5	TRBD1	TRBV7-6	.	CASSLGTARETQYF	TGTGCCAGCAGCTTGGGGACAGCCAGGGAGACCCAGTACTTC
TRBJ1-2	TRBD1	TRBV25-1	.	CASSGQGGYGYTF	TGTGCCAGCAGTGGACAGGGTGGCTATGGCTACACCTTC
TRBJ2-3	.	TRBV5-1	.	CASSLANGGPTDTQYF	TGCGCCAGCAGCCTCGCTAACGGGGGGCCCACAGATACGCAGTATTTT
TRBJ1-2	.	TRBV7-2	.	CASSLSGGTQNYGYTF	TGTGCCAGCAGCTTAAGTGGAGGAACTCAAAACTATGGCTACACCTTC
TRBJ1-2	.	TRBV6-5	few	CASSYSRVSNYGYTF	TGTGCCAGCAGTTACTCGAGAGTTAGCAACTATGGCTACACCTTC
TRBJ1-1	TRBD1	TRBV7-9	.	CASRPGTGVNTEAFF	TGTGCCAGCAGGCCCGGGACAGGGGTAAACACTGAAGCTTTCTTT
TRBJ2-5	.	TRBV5-1	.	CASSSGTFQETQYF	TGCGCCAGCAGCTCGGGGACATTTCAAGAGACCCAGTACTTC
TRBJ2-2	TRBD2	TRBV9	.	CASSVGGTSVTGELFF	TGTGCCAGCAGCGTAGGTGGGACTAGCGTTACCGGGGAGCTGTTTTTT
TRBJ2-7	.	TRBV9	.	CASSVDSQGYEQYF	TGTGCCAGCAGCGTAGACAGCCAGGGATACGAGCAGTACTTC
TRBJ2-1	TRBD2	TRBV30	.	CAWTSGGLRDEQFF	TGTGCCTGGACTAGCGGGGGGCTTAGGGATGAGCAGTTCTTC
TRBJ1-2	.	TRBV2	.	CASSARTPTNYGYTF	TGTGCCAGCAGTGCCAGGACACCGACTAACTATGGCTACACCTTC
TRBJ1-4	.	TRBV5-1	.	CASSVRGGYEKLFF	TGCGCCAGCAGCGTACGGGGGGGATACGAAAAACTGTTTTTT
TRBJ2-1	.	TRBV7-6	.	CASSLASGDKFF	TGTGCCAGCAGCTTAGCATCGGGGGATAAGTTCTTC
TRBJ2-2	TRBD2	TRBV5-1	.	CASSGPGLAGAGGELFF	TGCGCCAGCAGCGGGCCGGGACTAGCGGGGGCTGGCGGGGAGCTGTTTTTT
TRBJ1-1	.	TRBV4-2	few	CASSQAAAWVGTEAFF	TGTGCCAGCAGCCAAGCGGCGGCCTGGGTCGGCACTGAAGCTTTCTTT
TRBJ2-5	.	TRBV5-5	.	CASSFGARGETQYF	TGTGCCAGCAGCTTCGGGGCCCGGGGGGAGACCCAGTACTTC
TRBJ1-1	TRBD1	TRBV6-6	few	CASSHGQGAAFF	TGTGCCAGCAGCCACGGGCAGGGGGCAGCTTTCTTT
TRBJ1-5	.	TRBV19	.	CASLRSHDNQPQHF	TGTGCCAGTCTTCGGTCGCACGATAATCAGCCCCAGCATTTT
TRBJ2-5	.	TRBV5-1	once	CASSLGTRGETQYF	TGCGCCAGCAGCTTGGGAACTCGCGGAGAGACCCAGTACTTC